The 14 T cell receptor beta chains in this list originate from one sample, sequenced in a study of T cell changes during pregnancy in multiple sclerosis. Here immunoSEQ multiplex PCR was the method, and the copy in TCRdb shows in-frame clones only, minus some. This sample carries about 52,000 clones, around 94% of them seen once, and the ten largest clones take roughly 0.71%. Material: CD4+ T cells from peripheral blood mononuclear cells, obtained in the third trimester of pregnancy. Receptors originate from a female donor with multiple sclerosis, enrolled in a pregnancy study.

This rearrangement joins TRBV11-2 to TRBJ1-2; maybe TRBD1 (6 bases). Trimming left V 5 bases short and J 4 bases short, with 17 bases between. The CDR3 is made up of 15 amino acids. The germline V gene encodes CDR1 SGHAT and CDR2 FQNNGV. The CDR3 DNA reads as TGTGCCAGCAGCACAACACAGGGCCGGGGCTATGGCTACACCTTC. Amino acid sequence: CASSTTQGRGYGYTF.

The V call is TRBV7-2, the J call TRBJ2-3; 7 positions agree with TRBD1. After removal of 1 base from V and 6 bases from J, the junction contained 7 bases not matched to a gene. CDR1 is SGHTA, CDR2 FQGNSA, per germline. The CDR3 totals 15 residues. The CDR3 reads CASSLGQGDGDTQYF. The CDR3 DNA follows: TGTGCCAGCAGCTTAGGGCAGGGGGACGGGGATACGCAGTATTTT.

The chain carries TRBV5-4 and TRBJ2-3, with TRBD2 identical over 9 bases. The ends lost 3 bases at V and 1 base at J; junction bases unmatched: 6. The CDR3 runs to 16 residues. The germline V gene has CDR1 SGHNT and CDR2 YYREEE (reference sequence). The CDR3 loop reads CASSSGRTSGTDTQYF. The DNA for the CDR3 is TGTGCCAGCAGCTCGGGCAGGACTAGCGGCACAGATACGCAGTATTTT.

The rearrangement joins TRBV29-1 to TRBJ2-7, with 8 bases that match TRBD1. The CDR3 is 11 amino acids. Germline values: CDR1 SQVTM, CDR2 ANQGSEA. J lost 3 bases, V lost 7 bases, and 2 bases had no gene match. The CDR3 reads CSGGQGYEQYF. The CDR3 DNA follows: TGCAGCGGTGGACAGGGCTACGAGCAGTACTTC.

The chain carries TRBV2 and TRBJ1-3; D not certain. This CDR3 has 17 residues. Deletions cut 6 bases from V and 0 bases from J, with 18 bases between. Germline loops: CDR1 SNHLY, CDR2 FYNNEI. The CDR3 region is CASRLGRVNFSGNTIYF. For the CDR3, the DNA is TGTGCCAGCAGGCTCGGGAGGGTAAATTTCTCTGGAAACACCATATATTTT.

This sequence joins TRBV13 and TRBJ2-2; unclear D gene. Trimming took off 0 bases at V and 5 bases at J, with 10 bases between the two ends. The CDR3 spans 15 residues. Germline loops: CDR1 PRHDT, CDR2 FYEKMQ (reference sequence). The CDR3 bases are TGTGCCAGCAGCTTAGGACGGGTTAAGACCGGGGAGCTGTTTTTT. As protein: CASSLGRVKTGELFF.

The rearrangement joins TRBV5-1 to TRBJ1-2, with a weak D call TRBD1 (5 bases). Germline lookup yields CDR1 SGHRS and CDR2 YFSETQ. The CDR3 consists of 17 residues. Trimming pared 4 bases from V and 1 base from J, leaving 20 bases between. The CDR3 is CASSPVGAGGFNYGYTF. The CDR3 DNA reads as TGCGCCAGCAGCCCGGTTGGGGCCGGGGGGTTTAACTATGGCTACACCTTC.

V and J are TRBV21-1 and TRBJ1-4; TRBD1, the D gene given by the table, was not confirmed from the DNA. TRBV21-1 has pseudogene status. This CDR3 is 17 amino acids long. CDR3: CASSKNRDRGGGEKLFF. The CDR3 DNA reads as TGTGCCAGCAGCAAAAACCGGGACAGGGGAGGGGGTGAAAAACTGTTTTTT.

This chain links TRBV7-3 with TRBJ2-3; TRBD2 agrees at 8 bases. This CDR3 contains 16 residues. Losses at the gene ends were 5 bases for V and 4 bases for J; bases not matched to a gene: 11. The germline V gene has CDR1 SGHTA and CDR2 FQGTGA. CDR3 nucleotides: TGTGCCAGCAGCGCCCGCGGGGGGTCCCCCGCAGATACGCAGTATTTT. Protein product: CASSARGGSPADTQYF.

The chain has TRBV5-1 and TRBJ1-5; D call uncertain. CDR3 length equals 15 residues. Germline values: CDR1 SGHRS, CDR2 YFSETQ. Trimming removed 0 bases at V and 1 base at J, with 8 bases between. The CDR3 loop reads CASSLAGVSNQPQHF. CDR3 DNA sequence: TGCGCCAGCAGCTTGGCCGGGGTGAGCAATCAGCCCCAGCATTTT.

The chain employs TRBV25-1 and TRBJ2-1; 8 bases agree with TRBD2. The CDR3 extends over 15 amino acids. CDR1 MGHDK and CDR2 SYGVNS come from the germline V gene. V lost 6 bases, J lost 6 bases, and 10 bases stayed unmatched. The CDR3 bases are TGTGCCAGCAGCGGAGAGCGGGGGTACGTCAATGAGCAGTTCTTC. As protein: CASSGERGYVNEQFF. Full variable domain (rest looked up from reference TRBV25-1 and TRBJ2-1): EADIYQTPRYLVIGTGKKITLECSQTMGHDKMYWYQQDPGMELHLIHYSYGVNSTEKGDLSSESTVSRIRTEHFPLTLESARPSHTSQYLCASSGERGYVNEQFFGPGTRLTVL.

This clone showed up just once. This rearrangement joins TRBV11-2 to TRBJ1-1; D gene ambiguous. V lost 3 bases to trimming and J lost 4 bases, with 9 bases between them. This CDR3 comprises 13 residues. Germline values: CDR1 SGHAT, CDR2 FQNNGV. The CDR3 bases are TGTGCCAGCAGCTTCGAGAAGTTCACTGAAGCTTTCTTT. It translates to CASSFEKFTEAFF. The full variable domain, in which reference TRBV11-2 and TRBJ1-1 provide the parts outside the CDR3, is EAGVAQSPRYKIIEKRQSVAFWCNPISGHATLYWYQQILGQGPKLLIQFQNNGVVDDSQLPKDRFSAERLKGVDSTLKIQPAKLEDSAVYLCASSFEKFTEAFFGQGTRLTVV.

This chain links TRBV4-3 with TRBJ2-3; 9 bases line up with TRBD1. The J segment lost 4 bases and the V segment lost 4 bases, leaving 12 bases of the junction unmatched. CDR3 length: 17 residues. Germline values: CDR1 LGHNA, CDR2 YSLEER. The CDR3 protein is CASSLMSGQGVSDTQYF. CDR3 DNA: TGCGCCAGCAGCCTGATGTCGGGACAGGGTGTATCAGATACGCAGTATTTT.

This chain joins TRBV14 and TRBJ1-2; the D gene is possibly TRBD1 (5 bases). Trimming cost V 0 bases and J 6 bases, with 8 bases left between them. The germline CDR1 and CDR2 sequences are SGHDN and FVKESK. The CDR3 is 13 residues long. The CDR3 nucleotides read TGTGCCAGCAGCCAAGACAGGGTGAATGGCTACACCTTC. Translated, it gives CASSQDRVNGYTF.